This T cell receptor (beta chain) was sequenced during a study of PD-1 blockade in classical Hodgkin lymphoma. This clone was picked up one time. TCRdb's table, derived via immunoSEQ multiplex PCR, lists solely in-frame clones and lacks some. The table includes about 100,000 clones, about 89% detected once. The CDR3 spans 15 residues. V lost 1 base to trimming and J lost 6 bases; unmatched junction nucleotides: 6. Germline loops: CDR1 SGDLS, CDR2 YYNGEE. Autologous stem cell transplantation was followed by relapse in every patient, and brentuximab vedotin exposure varied. The chain joins TRBV9 to TRBJ2-1; TRBD2 matches at 8 bases. This receptor was taken from a human donor with classical Hodgkin lymphoma. The material sequenced was peripheral blood mononuclear cells (PBMCs), taken before the second cycle of nivolumab. The CDR3 coding sequence is TGTGCCAGCAGCGTAAGCGGGGGAGAAGCCAATGAGCAGTTCTTC. It is translated as CASSVSGGEANEQFF. The full variable domain, with the rest looked up from reference TRBV9 and TRBJ2-1, is DSGVTQTPKHLITATGQRVTLRCSPRSGDLSVYWYQQSLDQGLQFLIQYYNGEERAKGNILERFSAQQFPDLHSELNLSSLELGDSALYFCASSVSGGEANEQFFGPGTRLTVL.